These 20 T cell receptor beta chains originate from one sample sequenced in a study of blood T cell repertoires in COVID-19. The protocol was immunoSEQ multiplex PCR, while the TCRdb copy is restricted to in-frame clones and leaves out a portion. The repertoire holds roughly 110,000 clones, over 70% seen once, with 0.75% to 1% in the top ten. Sequencing input: peripheral blood. These receptors were collected from a human donor with acute or convalescent COVID-19. The donor label of this sample is uncertain.

The rearrangement uses TRBV19 and TRBJ1-1, with unresolved D. Germline V lookup: CDR1 LNHDA, CDR2 SQIVND (reference sequence). The V end was cut by 1 base, the J end by 0 bases, with 6 bases between. This CDR3 comprises 14 residues. The CDR3 protein is CASSIGGLNTEAFF. The CDR3 nucleotides are TGTGCCAGTAGTATAGGCGGGCTGAACACTGAAGCTTTCTTT.

This clone has just a few counts. The rearrangement links TRBV2 to TRBJ2-1; D might be TRBD1 (6 bases). Trimming pared 6 bases from V and 2 bases from J, leaving 8 bases between. Germline-derived CDR1 and CDR2 are SNHLY and FYNNEI. This CDR3 comprises 13 residues. The CDR3 loop is CASRRDTYNEQFF. The CDR3 DNA follows: TGTGCCAGCAGGAGGGACACCTACAATGAGCAGTTCTTC.

This clone was detected only a few times. The chain joins TRBV6-6 to TRBJ1-3, with TRBD1 matching 7 bases. The germline gives CDR1 MNHNY, CDR2 SVGAGI (reference sequence). The CDR3 contains 15 residues. The V gene end was trimmed by 5 bases and the J gene end by 1 base; junction bases not matched to a gene: 5. CDR3: CASSRDRSSGNTIYF. DNA for the CDR3: TGTGCCAGCAGTCGGGACAGATCGTCTGGAAACACCATATATTTT.

The chain recombines TRBV11-2 with TRBJ2-7, with 7 bases identical to TRBD2. Trimming removed 1 base from V and 1 base from J; junction bases left unmatched: 4. The CDR3 has 15 residues. Germline V CDR1 and CDR2: SGHAT, FQNNGV. CDR3 nucleotides: TGTGCCAGCAGCTTAGTTACGGGGGGATCCTACGAGCAGTACTTC. The encoded protein is CASSLVTGGSYEQYF.

This sequence joins TRBV7-8 and TRBJ2-2; possibly TRBD2 for D (5 bases). The length of the CDR3 is 14 residues. Germline assignment: CDR1 SGHVS and CDR2 FQNEAQ. V was shortened by 3 bases and J by 8 bases, with 13 bases between the two germline ends. CDR3 sequence: CASSFGGRGGELFF. CDR3 nucleotide sequence: TGTGCCAGCAGCTTTGGAGGCCGGGGTGGGGAGCTGTTTTTT.

The sample holds many counts of this clone. This sequence joins TRBV14 and TRBJ1-2; a possible D gene is TRBD1 (5 bases). The V end lost 4 bases, the J end lost 4 bases, and 22 bases lay between the germline ends. Germline CDR1 reads SGHDN; CDR2 reads FVKESK. The CDR3 spans 17 residues. The DNA of the CDR3 is TGTGCCAGCAGCCGTACCCCTATCGGGGGGAGGGGCTATGGCTACACCTTC. This gives the protein CASSRTPIGGRGYGYTF.

The V call is TRBV18, the J call TRBJ2-7; 7 nucleotides align to TRBD1. Losses at the gene ends were 4 bases for V and 1 base for J; bases not matched to a gene: 13. The CDR3 contains 17 residues. The germline V gene has CDR1 KGHSH and CDR2 LQKENI. CDR3 residues: CASSLSSTGSRSYEQYV. The CDR3 DNA is TGTGCCAGCTCACTGTCATCGACAGGGTCAAGGTCCTACGAGCAGTACGTC.

The V call is TRBV5-1, the J call TRBJ2-2; D gene uncertain. Germline V gene lookup returns CDR1 SGHRS and CDR2 YFSETQ. Deletions cut 5 bases from V and 0 bases from J, with 11 bases between. This CDR3 spans 15 amino acids. The CDR3 DNA is TGCGCCAGCAGTCCCCTGACACCGAACACCGGGGAGCTGTTTTTT. This codes for CASSPLTPNTGELFF. Drawing the rest from reference TRBV5-1 and TRBJ2-2, the complete variable domain is KAGVTQTPRYLIKTRGQQVTLSCSPISGHRSVSWYQQTPGQGLQFLFEYFSETQRNKGNFPGRFSGRQFSNSRSEMNVSTLELGDSALYLCASSPLTPNTGELFFGEGSRLTVL.

The chain is built from TRBV2 and TRBJ2-1; D is unresolved. V shed 0 bases and J shed 2 bases, with 5 bases lying between them. Germline CDR1 SNHLY, CDR2 FYNNEI. The CDR3 has 14 amino acids. As DNA, the CDR3 is TGTGCCAGCAGTGAAGCTCACACCTACAATGAGCAGTTCTTC. Encoded protein: CASSEAHTYNEQFF.

The sample holds many counts of this clone. V gene TRBV5-6 combines with J gene TRBJ2-2; maybe TRBD2 (5 bases). Between the trimmed V and J ends, which lost 1 base and 6 bases, there was a span of 7 bases. Germline CDR1 reads SGHDT; CDR2 reads YYEEEE. The CDR3 runs 13 residues. The CDR3 sequence is CASSLLRAGELFF. The DNA for the CDR3 is TGTGCCAGCAGCTTGTTGAGGGCCGGGGAGCTGTTTTTT.

The chain links TRBV4-2 to TRBJ2-3; perhaps TRBD2 as D (6 bases). From germline, CDR1 is LGHNA and CDR2 YNFKEQ. The ends were cut back, 0 bases at V and 2 bases at J, with 12 bases in the middle. The CDR3 has 16 residues. As DNA, the CDR3 is TGTGCCAGCAGCCAAGAGGTCGGGAGACTCACAGATACGCAGTATTTT. Amino acid sequence: CASSQEVGRLTDTQYF.

The chain combines TRBV5-1 with TRBJ2-3, with D maybe TRBD2 (6 bases). V was cut by 4 bases and J by 1 base, with 13 bases left in between. This CDR3 has 15 residues. CDR1 SGHRS and CDR2 YFSETQ come from the germline V gene. The CDR3 sequence: CASSPMPGGTDTQYF. CDR3 nucleotides: TGCGCCAGCAGCCCAATGCCGGGGGGCACAGATACGCAGTATTTT.

This chain links TRBV29-1 with TRBJ1-1, with D possibly matching TRBD1 (6 bases). The length of the CDR3 is 13 residues. Trimming cost V 4 bases and J 5 bases, with 14 bases left between them. The germline V gene has CDR1 SQVTM and CDR2 ANQGSEA. The CDR3 spells CSVAGGGGTEAFF. CDR3 bases: TGCAGCGTTGCTGGCGGGGGCGGGACTGAAGCTTTCTTT.

The chain couples TRBV25-1 to TRBJ2-5; 12 bases are a match to TRBD1. Germline V gives CDR1 MGHDK, CDR2 SYGVNS. The J segment lost 4 bases and the V segment lost 4 bases, leaving 13 bases of the junction unmatched. This CDR3 contains 18 residues. CDR3 loop: CASSALGSGTGGRETQYF. Here the CDR3 DNA reads TGTGCCAGCAGTGCCTTGGGATCTGGGACAGGGGGCCGAGAGACCCAGTACTTC.

V is TRBV6-5 and J is TRBJ2-1; the D gene is possibly TRBD1 (6 bases). This CDR3 is 14 amino acids long. Germline CDR1 MNHEY, CDR2 SVGAGI. Trimming cost V 6 bases and J 4 bases, with 13 bases left between them. The CDR3 spells CASRRQASYNEQFF. CDR3 sequence (DNA): TGTGCCAGCAGGAGACAGGCCTCTTACAATGAGCAGTTCTTC.

The CDR3 region is CASSPGQGGTGELFF. In DNA, the CDR3 is TGCGCCAGCAGCCCGGGACAGGGTGGCACCGGGGAGCTGTTTTTT. This chain links TRBV4-1 with TRBJ2-2, with 9 bases fitting TRBD1. The germline gives CDR1 MGHRA, CDR2 YSYEKL. The V segment lost 4 bases and the J segment 4 bases; nucleotides outside the gene matches: 4. This CDR3 comprises 15 residues.

The rearrangement uses TRBV7-2 and TRBJ1-5; perhaps TRBD1 as D (5 bases). Germline values: CDR1 SGHTA, CDR2 FQGNSA. The CDR3 runs 15 residues. V lost 5 bases and J 2 bases, leaving 13 bases between the germline ends. In DNA form, the CDR3 reads TGTGCCAGCAGCCCGGGACTCCGGGGCAATCAGCCCCAGCATTTT. This encodes CASSPGLRGNQPQHF.

The J gene is TRBJ1-1, the V gene TRBV12-5; D may be TRBD1 (5 bases). The V gene lost 2 bases and the J gene lost 1 base, with 8 bases spanning the gap. The CDR3 covers 14 residues. Germline values: CDR1 LGHNT, CDR2 FRNRAP. The CDR3, as DNA: TGTGCTAGTGGTTTGCGGGGGGGGAACACTGAAGCTTTCTTT. Its protein is CASGLRGGNTEAFF.

V gene TRBV7-9 combines with J gene TRBJ2-5; possible D gene TRBD2, 6 bases. Per germline, CDR1 SEHNR and CDR2 FQNEAQ (reference sequence). This CDR3 is built from 15 residues. The V and J ends lost 3 bases and 0 bases respectively, with 11 bases between them. The CDR3 bases are TGTGCCAGCAGCTTTCGACTAGGACACCAAGAGACCCAGTACTTC. The encoded protein is CASSFRLGHQETQYF. Together with reference TRBV7-9 and TRBJ2-5, the CDR3 gives the full variable domain: DTGVSQNPRHKITKRGQNVTFRCDPISEHNRLYWYRQTLGQGPEFLTYFQNEAQLEKSRLLSDRFSAERPKGSFSTLEIQRTEQGDSAMYLCASSFRLGHQETQYFGPGTRLLVL.

The rearrangement uses TRBV11-1 and TRBJ1-1; 7 bases match TRBD1. CDR1 SGHAT and CDR2 FQDESV come from the germline V gene (reference sequence). V trimming: 5 bases; J trimming: 10 bases; junction bases outside the gene matches: 16. The CDR3 has 15 residues. The DNA of the CDR3 is TGTGCCAGCAGCCCTATTCTAGGGGGCAGTTCTGGAGCTTTCTTT. This sequence encodes CASSPILGGSSGAFF. The entire variable domain, with the rest obtained from reference TRBV11-1 and TRBJ1-1, is as follows: EAEVAQSPRYKITEKSQAVAFWCDPISGHATLYWYRQILGQGPELLVQFQDESVVDDSQLPKDRFSAERLKGVDSTLKIQPAELGDSAMYLCASSPILGGSSGAFFGQGTRLTVV.